The rows below give T cell receptor beta chains drawn from one sample of a study of blood T cell repertoires in COVID-19. Sequenced by immunoSEQ multiplex PCR; TCRdb stores in-frame clones only, minus some. The sample comprises a few hundred thousand clones, around 87% of which are singletons, and roughly a tenth rests with the top ten. The specimen was peripheral blood. These receptors originate from a woman aged 25 to 39 with COVID-19, enrolled during active disease. CDR3s include the opening cysteine and the closing phenylalanine or tryptophan. D genes are given only for firm matches.

d_call j_call v_call cdr3_aa
TRBD2 TRBJ2-5 TRBV9 CASSQLGLALYLQETQYF
- TRBJ2-2 TRBV19 CAITDRGGELFF
TRBD2 TRBJ2-1 TRBV18 CASSPPSALAGVDEQFF
- TRBJ1-3 TRBV2 CASSEIRSGNTIYF
TRBD1 TRBJ2-7 TRBV30 CAWSQRWGQGTYEQYF
- TRBJ1-2 TRBV5-4 CASSQDSRIYGYTF
TRBD1 TRBJ2-7 TRBV19 CASKEAWGQGAQNEQYF
TRBD1 TRBJ2-3 TRBV5-1 CASSFRQGDTQYF
TRBD1 TRBJ1-2 TRBV28 CASSRGQGGYGYTF
- TRBJ2-1 TRBV19 CASSIDNGNEQFF
- TRBJ2-1 TRBV3-1/TRBV3-2 CASSRSYNEQFF
TRBD1 TRBJ2-7 TRBV7-2 CASGTGTALHEQYF
- TRBJ1-3 TRBV29-1 CSVEEPQGTASGNTIYF
- TRBJ1-2 TRBV5-5 CASSMWTDPYGYTF
- TRBJ2-3 TRBV10-3 CAISEEGSGTDTQYF
TRBD1 TRBJ1-5 TRBV10-2 CASWIGTGSPQPQHF
- TRBJ1-5 TRBV7-8 CASSGSMVSNQPQHF
TRBD2 TRBJ2-3 TRBV7-6 CASSLGLAGADTQYF
- TRBJ1-2 TRBV9 CASSLRVDYGYTF
- TRBJ2-5 TRBV18 CASSPGGIQETQYF
TRBD1 TRBJ2-7 TRBV9 CASSPGTDPYEQYF
- TRBJ2-1 TRBV5-1 CASSFSTLPNDNEQFF
TRBD2 TRBJ2-3 TRBV6-5 CASRAGVGTDTQYF
- TRBJ2-1 TRBV28 CASSLEGTGSYNEQFF
TRBD2 TRBJ2-7 TRBV5-1 CASRQSGRNEQYF
- TRBJ2-5 TRBV3-1/TRBV3-2 CASSHPPRETQYF
- TRBJ1-6 TRBV14 CASSLQTGYNSPLHF
- TRBJ2-5 TRBV3-1/TRBV3-2 CASSQGAGTVKTQYF
- TRBJ2-5 TRBV11-2 CASSPHPGEGVETQYF
TRBD2 TRBJ2-7 TRBV30 CAVSGPPFYEQYF
- TRBJ2-7 TRBV27 CASSFVPSRAYEQYF
TRBD2 TRBJ2-3 TRBV24-1 CATSEGGKVEDTQYF
- TRBJ2-1 TRBV28 CASSFMTDHEQFF
- TRBJ2-7 TRBV2 CASSWEPTYEQYF
TRBD2 TRBJ2-2 TRBV6-5 CASKGLARTGELFF
TRBD2 TRBJ2-2 TRBV2 CASSETSVVTGELFF
TRBD2 TRBJ2-5 TRBV4-1 CASSAPGRVAQYF
- TRBJ2-5 TRBV19 CASSMADSQETQYF
TRBD1 TRBJ1-2 TRBV10-3 CAISERDRGSHTF
TRBD1 TRBJ2-1 TRBV7-6 CASSLVGTGGLNEQFF
- TRBJ1-1 TRBV30 CAWQPGSEAFF
TRBD1 TRBJ2-7 TRBV4-3 CASSQGGDRAYEQYF
TRBD2 TRBJ2-2 TRBV10-3 CAISEALAGGPSGELFF
TRBD1 TRBJ1-2 TRBV4-3 CASSQDLGGAYGYTF
TRBD2 TRBJ2-2 TRBV5-6 CASSPGLAGVTGELFF
TRBD1 TRBJ2-7 TRBV11-1 CASSLDRGGEQYF
TRBD1 TRBJ2-1 TRBV6-4 CASSPGTGEFEQFF
- TRBJ2-7 TRBV6-5 CASSRTVKYEQYF
- TRBJ1-1 TRBV4-2 CASSPSGVGLSDTEAFF
TRBD2 TRBJ2-1 TRBV7-9 CASSLGLAIYEQFF